This TCR beta chain was identified during a study of read filtering for tumor transcriptome and immune sequencing. For the study at large: By R-ISS, stages I, II and III held approximately 8, 17 and 7 patients. Transcriptome libraries were built from DNase-treated RNA.

Germline V lookup: CDR1 SGHDT, CDR2 YYEEEE. The CDR3 has 16 residues. V was shortened by 6 bases and J by 1 base, with 19 bases between the two germline ends. The library was built from about 370 ng RNA with molecular barcoded adaptors for alpha/delta and beta/gamma chains. TCRdb re-analysed the reads in MiXCR, keeping a single row per CDR3 protein. This sample has 20,000 to 30,000 distinct CDR3 sequences, with approximately 23% found just once. The receptor comes from a donor aged 40 or older with multiple myeloma. The sequenced sample consisted of a population of CD138-negative cells sorted from bone marrow. V gene TRBV5-6 combines with J gene TRBJ1-1; the D is unclear. The CDR3 protein is CASTPLLELANTEAFF. The CDR3 DNA reads as TGTGCCAGCACCCCGCTGTTGGAGCTAGCGAACACTGAAGCTTTCTTT.